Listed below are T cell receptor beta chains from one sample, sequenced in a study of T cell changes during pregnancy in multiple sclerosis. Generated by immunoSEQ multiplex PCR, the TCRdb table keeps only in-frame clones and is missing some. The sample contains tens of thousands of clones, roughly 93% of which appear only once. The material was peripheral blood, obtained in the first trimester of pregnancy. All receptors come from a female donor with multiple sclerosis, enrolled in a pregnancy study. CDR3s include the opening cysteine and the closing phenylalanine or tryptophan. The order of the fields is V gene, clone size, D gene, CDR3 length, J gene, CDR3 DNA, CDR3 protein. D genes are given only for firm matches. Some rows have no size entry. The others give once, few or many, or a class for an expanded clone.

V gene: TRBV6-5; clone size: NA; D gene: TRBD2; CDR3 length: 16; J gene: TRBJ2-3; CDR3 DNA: TGTGCCAGCAGTTACTCGGGACTAGTTAGCACAGATACGCAGTATTTT; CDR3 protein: CASSYSGLVSTDTQYF
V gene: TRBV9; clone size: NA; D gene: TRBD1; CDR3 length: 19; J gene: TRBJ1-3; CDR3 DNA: TGTGCCAGCAGCCCTTGGGACAGGGACAGAAAAATCTCTGGAAACACCATATATTTT; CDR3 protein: CASSPWDRDRKISGNTIYF
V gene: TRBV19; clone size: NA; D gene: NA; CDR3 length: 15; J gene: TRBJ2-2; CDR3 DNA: TGTGCCAGTAGTTTAGGGGGACTCCCCACCGGGGAGCTGTTTTTT; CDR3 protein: CASSLGGLPTGELFF
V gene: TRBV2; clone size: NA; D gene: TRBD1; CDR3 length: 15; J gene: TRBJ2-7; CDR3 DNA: TGTGCCAGCAGTGAACAGGGGACAGGGAGCTACGAGCAGTACTTC; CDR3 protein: CASSEQGTGSYEQYF
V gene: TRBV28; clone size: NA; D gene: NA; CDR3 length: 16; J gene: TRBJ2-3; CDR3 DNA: TGTGCCAGCAGTTTAGGAGGGGGCGCGGCCACAGATACGCAGTATTTT; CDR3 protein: CASSLGGGAATDTQYF
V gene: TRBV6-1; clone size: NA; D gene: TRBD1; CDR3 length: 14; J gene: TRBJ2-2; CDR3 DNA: TGTGCCAGCGGACAAACAGGGGACACCGGGGAGCTGTTTTTT; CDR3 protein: CASGQTGDTGELFF
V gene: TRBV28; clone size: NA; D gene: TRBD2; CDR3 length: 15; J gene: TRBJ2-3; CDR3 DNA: TGTGCCAGCTGCGGCGGGAGGGCCGGCGCAGATACGCAGTATTTT; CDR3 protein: CASCGGRAGADTQYF
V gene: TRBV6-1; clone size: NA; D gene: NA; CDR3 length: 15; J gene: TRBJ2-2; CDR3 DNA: TGTGCCAGCAGTGAACTGGGCACCTACACCGGGGAGCTGTTTTTT; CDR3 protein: CASSELGTYTGELFF
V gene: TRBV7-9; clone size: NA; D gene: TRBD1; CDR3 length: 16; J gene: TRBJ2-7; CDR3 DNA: TGTGCCAGCAGCTTAGCGATGACAGGGACCTCCTACGAGCAGTACTTC; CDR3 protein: CASSLAMTGTSYEQYF
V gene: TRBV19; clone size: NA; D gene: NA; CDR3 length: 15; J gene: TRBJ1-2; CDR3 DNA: TGTGCCAGTAGTAGCTCGGACAGAGGGAACTATGGCTACACCTTC; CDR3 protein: CASSSSDRGNYGYTF
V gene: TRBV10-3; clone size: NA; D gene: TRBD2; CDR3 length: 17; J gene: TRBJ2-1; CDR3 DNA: TGTGCCATCAGTGAACGGACTAGCGGGAGGTCCTACAATGAGCAGTTCTTC; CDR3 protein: CAISERTSGRSYNEQFF
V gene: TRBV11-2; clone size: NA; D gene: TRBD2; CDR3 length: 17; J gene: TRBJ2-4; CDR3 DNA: TGTGCCAGCAGACCCGCTAGCGGGAGTGGGGCCAAAAACATTCAGTACTTC; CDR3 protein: CASRPASGSGAKNIQYF
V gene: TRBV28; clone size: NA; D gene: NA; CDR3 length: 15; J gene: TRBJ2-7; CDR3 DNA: TGTGCCAGCAGTGAAGACAGGATAACTCTTTACGAGCAGTACTTC; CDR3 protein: CASSEDRITLYEQYF
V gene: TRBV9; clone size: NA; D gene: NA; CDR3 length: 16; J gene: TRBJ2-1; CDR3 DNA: TGTGCCAGCAGCTCTCCTCAGGGAACCAGCTACAATGAGCAGTTCTTC; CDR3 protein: CASSSPQGTSYNEQFF
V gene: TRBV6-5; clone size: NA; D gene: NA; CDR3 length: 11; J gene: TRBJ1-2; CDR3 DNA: TGTGCCAGCAGTCCGGGATATGGCTACACCTTC; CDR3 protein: CASSPGYGYTF
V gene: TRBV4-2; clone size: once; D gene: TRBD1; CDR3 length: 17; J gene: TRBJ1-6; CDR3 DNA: TGTGCCAGCAGCCAAGGTCAGGACAGGAGGCGGAATTCACCCCTCCACTTT; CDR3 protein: CASSQGQDRRRNSPLHF
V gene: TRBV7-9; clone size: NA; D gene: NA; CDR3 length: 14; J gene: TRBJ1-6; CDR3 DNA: TGTGCCAGCAGCTTAGAACAGTACAATTCACCCCTCCACTTT; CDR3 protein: CASSLEQYNSPLHF
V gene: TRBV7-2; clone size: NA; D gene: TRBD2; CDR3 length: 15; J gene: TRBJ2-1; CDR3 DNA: TGTGCCAGCAGCTTCCCGGTAGCGGGGGAGGGTGAGCAGTTCTTC; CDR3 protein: CASSFPVAGEGEQFF
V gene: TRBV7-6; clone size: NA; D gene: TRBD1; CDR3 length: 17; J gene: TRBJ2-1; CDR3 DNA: TGTGCCAGCAGCTTAGCTGGAGGGGGACAGGGCTTTTATGAGCAGTTCTTC; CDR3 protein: CASSLAGGGQGFYEQFF
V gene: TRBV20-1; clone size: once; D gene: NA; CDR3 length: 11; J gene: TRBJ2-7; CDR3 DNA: TGCAGTGGAGCGGTTTCCTACGAGCAGTACTTC; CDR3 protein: CSGAVSYEQYF
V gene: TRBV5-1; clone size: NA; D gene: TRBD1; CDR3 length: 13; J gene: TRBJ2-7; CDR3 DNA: TGCGCCAGCAGCTTGGCCGACAGGGGCGAGCAGTACTTC; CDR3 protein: CASSLADRGEQYF
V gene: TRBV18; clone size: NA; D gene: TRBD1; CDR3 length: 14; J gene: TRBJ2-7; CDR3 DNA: TGTGCCAGCTCTCGTACTAGGGGGCGCGACGAGCAGTACTTC; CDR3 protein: CASSRTRGRDEQYF
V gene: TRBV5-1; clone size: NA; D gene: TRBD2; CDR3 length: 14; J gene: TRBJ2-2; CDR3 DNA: TGCGCCAGCAGACTAGCGGGGGACACCGGGGAGCTGTTTTTT; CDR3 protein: CASRLAGDTGELFF
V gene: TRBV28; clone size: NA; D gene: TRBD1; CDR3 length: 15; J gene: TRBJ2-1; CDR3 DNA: TGTGCCAGCAGTACGACAGGGGGCGCAGGCAATGAGCAGTTCTTC; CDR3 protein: CASSTTGGAGNEQFF
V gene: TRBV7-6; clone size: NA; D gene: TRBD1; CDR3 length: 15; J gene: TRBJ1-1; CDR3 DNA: TGTGCCAGCAGCTTAGCCGGACAGGGCGACACTGAAGCTTTCTTT; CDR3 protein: CASSLAGQGDTEAFF
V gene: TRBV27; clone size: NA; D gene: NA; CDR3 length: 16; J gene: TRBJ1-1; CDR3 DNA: TGTGCCAGCAGTTTATCAGGAGCGGGTTCCCCGACTGAAGCTTTCTTT; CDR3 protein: CASSLSGAGSPTEAFF
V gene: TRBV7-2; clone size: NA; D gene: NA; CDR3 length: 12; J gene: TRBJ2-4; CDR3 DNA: TGTGCCAGCAGCTTAGGTTTGTCACACCAGTACTTC; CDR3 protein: CASSLGLSHQYF
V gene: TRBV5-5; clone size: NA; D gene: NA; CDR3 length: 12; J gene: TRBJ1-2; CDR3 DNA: TGTGCCAGCAGCCCCGCTGGGGGCGGCTACACCTTC; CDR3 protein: CASSPAGGGYTF
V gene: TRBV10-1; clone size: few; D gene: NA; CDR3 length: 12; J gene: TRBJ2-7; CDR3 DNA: TGCGCCAGCAGTGAGATCGGTAGAGTGCAGTACTTC; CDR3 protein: CASSEIGRVQYF
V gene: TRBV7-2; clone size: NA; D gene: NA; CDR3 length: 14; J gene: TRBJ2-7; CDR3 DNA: TGTGCCAGCAGCGTATCGGGGAAACCCTACGAGCAGTACTTC; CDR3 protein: CASSVSGKPYEQYF
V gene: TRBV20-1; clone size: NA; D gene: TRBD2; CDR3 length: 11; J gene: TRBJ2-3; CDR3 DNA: TGCAGTGCTTGGGGGGGAGATACGCAGTATTTT; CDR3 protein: CSAWGGDTQYF
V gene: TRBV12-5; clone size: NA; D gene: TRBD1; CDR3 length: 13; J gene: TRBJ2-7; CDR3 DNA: TGTGCTACCCCGACAGGGAAGTATGGCGAGCAGTACTTC; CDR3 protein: CATPTGKYGEQYF
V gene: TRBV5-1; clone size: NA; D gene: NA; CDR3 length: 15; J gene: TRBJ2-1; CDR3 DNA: TGCGCCAGCAGCCCGACAGGTAGATTTTTAGATGAGCAGTTCTTC; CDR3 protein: CASSPTGRFLDEQFF
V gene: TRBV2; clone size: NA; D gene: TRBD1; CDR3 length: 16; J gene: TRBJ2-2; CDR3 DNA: TGTGCCAGCACCATTACCGGGACAGCGAACACCGGGGAGCTGTTTTTT; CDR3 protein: CASTITGTANTGELFF
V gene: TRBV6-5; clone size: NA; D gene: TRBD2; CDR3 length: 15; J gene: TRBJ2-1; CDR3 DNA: TGTGCCAGCAGTTACGGGACTAGCGGGAGGAATGAGCAGTTCTTC; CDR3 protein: CASSYGTSGRNEQFF
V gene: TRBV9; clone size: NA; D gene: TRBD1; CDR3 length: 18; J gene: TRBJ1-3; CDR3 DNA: TGTGCCAGCAGCGCCGGACAGGGTGTCCTATTTCCTGGAAACACCATATATTTT; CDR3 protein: CASSAGQGVLFPGNTIYF
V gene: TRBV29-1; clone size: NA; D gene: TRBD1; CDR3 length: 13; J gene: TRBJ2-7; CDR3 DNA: TGCAGCGTTGGGACAGGGGGAGGCGACGAGCAGTACTTC; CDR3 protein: CSVGTGGGDEQYF
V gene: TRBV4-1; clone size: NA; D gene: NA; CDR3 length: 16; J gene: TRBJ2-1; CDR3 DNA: TGCGCCAGCAGCCTGTCCCTGGCAGCGGATTACAATGAGCAGTTCTTC; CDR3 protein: CASSLSLAADYNEQFF
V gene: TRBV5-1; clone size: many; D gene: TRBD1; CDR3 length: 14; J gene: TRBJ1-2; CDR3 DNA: TGCGCCAGCAGCTTGGCCGGGACAGGGGGAGGCTACACCTTC; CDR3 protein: CASSLAGTGGGYTF
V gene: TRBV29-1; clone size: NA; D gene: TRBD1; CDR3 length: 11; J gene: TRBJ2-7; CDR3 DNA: TGCAGCGTTGGGACAGGATACGAGCAGTACTTC; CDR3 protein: CSVGTGYEQYF
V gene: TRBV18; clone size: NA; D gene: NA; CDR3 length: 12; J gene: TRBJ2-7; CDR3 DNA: TGTGCCAGCTCACCGTCGGGGGACGAGCAGTACTTC; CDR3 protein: CASSPSGDEQYF
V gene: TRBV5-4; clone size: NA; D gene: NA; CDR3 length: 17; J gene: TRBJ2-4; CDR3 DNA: TGTGCCAGCAGCTCGTTACGGGATTCCGGGGGCAAAAACATTCAGTACTTC; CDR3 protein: CASSSLRDSGGKNIQYF
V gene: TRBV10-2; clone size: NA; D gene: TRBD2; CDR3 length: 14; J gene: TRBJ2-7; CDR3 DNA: TGCGCCAGCAAAGTGTTGGCGGGAGGATACGAGCAGTACTTC; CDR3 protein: CASKVLAGGYEQYF
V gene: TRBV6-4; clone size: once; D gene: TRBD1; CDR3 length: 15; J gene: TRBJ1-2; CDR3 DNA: TGTGCCAGCAGTCCGAGGAACAGGGGCGACTATGGCTACACCTTC; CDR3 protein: CASSPRNRGDYGYTF
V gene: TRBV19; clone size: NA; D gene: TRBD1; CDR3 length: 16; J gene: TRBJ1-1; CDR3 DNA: TGTGCCAGTAATAGGAGGGACAGGGCATCGAACACTGAAGCTTTCTTT; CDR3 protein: CASNRRDRASNTEAFF
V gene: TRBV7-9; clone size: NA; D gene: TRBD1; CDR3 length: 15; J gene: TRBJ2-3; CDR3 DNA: TGTGCCAGCATCCAAGGGACAGGGCAGGCAGATACGCAGTATTTT; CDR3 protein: CASIQGTGQADTQYF
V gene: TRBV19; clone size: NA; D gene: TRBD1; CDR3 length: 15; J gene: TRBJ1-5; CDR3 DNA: TGTGCCAGTAGTTCTTCGGACAGGGGATATCAGCCCCAGCATTTT; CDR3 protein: CASSSSDRGYQPQHF
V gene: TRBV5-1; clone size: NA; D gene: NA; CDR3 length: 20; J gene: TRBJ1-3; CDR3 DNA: TGCGCCAGCAGCTATCGGACAGAAGTCTACACCTATTACTCTGGAAACACCATATATTTT; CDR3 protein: CASSYRTEVYTYYSGNTIYF
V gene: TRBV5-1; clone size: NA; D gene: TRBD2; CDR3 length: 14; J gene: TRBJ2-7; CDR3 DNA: TGCGCCAGCAGCTTCGGACTAGCCTCCTACGAGCAGTACTTC; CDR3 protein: CASSFGLASYEQYF
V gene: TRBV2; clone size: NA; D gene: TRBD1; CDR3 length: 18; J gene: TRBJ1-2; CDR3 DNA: TGTGCCAGCACCCGAGGGGGTACAGGGGCCCTCCTTAACTATGGCTACACCTTC; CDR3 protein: CASTRGGTGALLNYGYTF
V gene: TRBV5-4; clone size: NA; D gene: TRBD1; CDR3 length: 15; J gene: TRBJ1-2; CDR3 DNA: TGTGCCAGCAGCTTATGGACAGGGTTAACCTATGGCTACACCTTC; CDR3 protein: CASSLWTGLTYGYTF
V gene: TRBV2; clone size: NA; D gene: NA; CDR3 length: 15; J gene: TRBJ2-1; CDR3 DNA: TGTGCCAGCAATTCTCCGGGACTCTACTACAATGAGCAGTTCTTC; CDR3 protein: CASNSPGLYYNEQFF